These T cell receptor beta chains were read from a single sample in a study of regulatory T cells in long-lasting Graves disease. TCRdb reanalysed the multiplex PCR reads using MiXCR and keeps one entry per CDR3 protein. Among 350,000 to 450,000 distinct CDR3 sequences, about 15% were seen once, and the ten largest hold about 8.3%. The sample was also linked to a second study, of T cells in Graves' hyperthyroidism and ophthalmopathy.

The starting material was peripheral blood mononuclear cells (PBMCs), obtained at new diagnosis, from a patient treated with antithyroid drugs. The receptors derive from a woman in her 40s with Graves disease. Both conserved end residues are part of each CDR3. D genes are given only for firm matches. Size is stated for part of the rows, as once, few or many counts, or as a class when the clone is expanded.

CDR3	DNA	D	J	V	size
CASSQASGGTYNEQFF	TGCGCCAGCAGCCAAGCTAGCGGGGGTACCTACAATGAGCAGTTCTTC	TRBD2	TRBJ2-1	TRBV4-1	-
CASSQEVRRRAQYF	TGCGCCAGCAGCCAAGAGGTTAGGCGCAGGGCCCAGTACTTC	-	TRBJ2-5	TRBV4-1	-
CASRGQGSSGANVLTF	TGTGCCAGCAGGGGACAGGGGAGTTCGGGGGCCAACGTCCTGACTTTC	TRBD1	TRBJ2-6	TRBV6-1	-
CASSPTWPDTQYF	TGTGCCAGCTCACCCACGTGGCCAGATACGCAGTATTTT	-	TRBJ2-3	TRBV18	-
CSARDLAGGAYEQYF	TGCAGTGCTAGAGATCTAGCGGGAGGCGCCTACGAGCAGTACTTC	TRBD2	TRBJ2-7	TRBV20-1	few
CATCITQGGYNEQFF	TGTGCCACCTGTATAACGCAGGGTGGCTACAATGAGCAGTTCTTC	-	TRBJ2-1	TRBV19	many
CASSVVPNNEQFF	TGTGCCAGCAGCGTAGTCCCCAACAATGAGCAGTTCTTC	-	TRBJ2-1	TRBV9	-
CASSLKDEQFF	TGTGCCAGCAGCCTCAAGGATGAGCAGTTCTTC	-	TRBJ2-1	TRBV11-3	many
CASRAAGSYNEQFF	TGCGCCAGCAGGGCGGCGGGTAGCTACAATGAGCAGTTCTTC	-	TRBJ2-1	TRBV5-1	few
CASSHHGHTEAFF	TGCGCCAGCAGCCACCACGGACACACTGAAGCTTTCTTT	-	TRBJ1-1	TRBV4-1	-
CASSLGQVIQETQYF	TGCGCCAGCAGCTTGGGACAGGTGATTCAAGAGACCCAGTACTTC	-	TRBJ2-5	TRBV5-1	few
CASSLILSSYNEQFF	TGTGCTAGCAGCTTGATCCTGAGCTCCTACAATGAGCAGTTCTTC	-	TRBJ2-1	TRBV7-7	-
CSASDSPGVLTF	TGCAGTGCTAGTGATAGTCCTGGGGTCCTGACTTTC	-	TRBJ2-6	TRBV20-1	many
CASSSPTGHEQYF	TGCGCCAGCAGCTCGCCGACAGGCCACGAGCAGTACTTC	-	TRBJ2-7	TRBV5-1	-
CASTQVGTKDEQFF	TGTGCCAGCACCCAAGTCGGGACTAAAGATGAGCAGTTCTTC	TRBD2	TRBJ2-1	TRBV7-2	-
CASSLPFGPGTRLTVARQFF	-	-	TRBJ2-1	TRBV11-2	-
CASSGTTGTNYEQYF	TGTGCCAGCAGCGGGACAACCGGGACTAACTACGAGCAGTACTTC	-	TRBJ2-7	TRBV13	many
CASSQEWDSGYGYTF	TGCGCCAGCAGCCAAGAATGGGACAGCGGATATGGCTACACCTTC	TRBD1	TRBJ1-2	TRBV4-3	few